This T cell receptor beta chain was identified in a study of blood T cell repertoires in COVID-19. Those who participated ranged in age from roughly 18 to 89 years and resided in 20 to 30 US areas. Recovery meant two consecutive negative NP/OP PCR tests, professional clearance, or resolved symptoms. In the original workflow: Amplified reference gene primers provided the basis for estimating nucleated cell counts. The repertoire was sequenced with immunoSEQ multiplex PCR; TCRdb's copy has only in-frame clones and lacks some. V, J and clone size are those of that table, while D and trimming were read from the DNA. This sample yields roughly 250,000 clones, of which more than 75% are seen a single time; 1.5% to 2% belongs to the top ten. The sequence derives from a woman in her forties or fifties who had recovered from COVID-19. Sequencing input: PBMCs or T cells enriched from blood (not recorded which).

The CDR3 loop reads CASSLDGGNQPQHF. DNA of the CDR3: TGTGCCAGCAGCTTGGACGGGGGGAATCAGCCCCAGCATTTT. The chain employs TRBV5-4 and TRBJ1-5; tentative D call: TRBD1 (5 bases). The CDR3 length is 14 residues. Trimming removed 0 bases at V and 4 bases at J, with 8 bases between. Germline-derived CDR1 and CDR2 are SGHNT and YYREEE (reference sequence).